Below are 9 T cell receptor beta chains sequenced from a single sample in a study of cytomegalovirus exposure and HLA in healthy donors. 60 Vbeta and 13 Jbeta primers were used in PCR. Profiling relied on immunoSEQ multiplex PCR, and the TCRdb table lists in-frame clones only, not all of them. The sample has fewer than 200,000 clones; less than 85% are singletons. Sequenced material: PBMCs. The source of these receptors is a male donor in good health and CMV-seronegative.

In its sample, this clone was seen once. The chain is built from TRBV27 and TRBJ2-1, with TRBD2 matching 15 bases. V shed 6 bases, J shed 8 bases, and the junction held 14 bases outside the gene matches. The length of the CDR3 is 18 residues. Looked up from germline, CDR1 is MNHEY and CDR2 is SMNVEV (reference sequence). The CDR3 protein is CASRGWRGTSGRLDEQFF. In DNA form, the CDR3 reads TGTGCCAGCAGGGGGTGGCGGGGGACTAGCGGGAGGTTGGATGAGCAGTTCTTC.

The CDR3 coding sequence is TGTGCCAGCAGCTTGGACAGGGGGCTGAGCTATGGCTACACCTTC. Translating it yields CASSLDRGLSYGYTF. J is TRBJ1-2 and V is TRBV5-6; 9 bases agree with TRBD1. J lost 4 bases, V lost 0 bases, and 4 bases had no gene match. The CDR3 has 15 amino acids. The germline V gene has CDR1 SGHDT and CDR2 YYEEEE.

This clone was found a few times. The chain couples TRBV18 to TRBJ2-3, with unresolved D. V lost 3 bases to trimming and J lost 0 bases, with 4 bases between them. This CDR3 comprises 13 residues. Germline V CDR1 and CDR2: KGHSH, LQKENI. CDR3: CASSPQSTDTQYF. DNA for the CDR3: TGTGCCAGCTCACCGCAGAGCACAGATACGCAGTATTTT.

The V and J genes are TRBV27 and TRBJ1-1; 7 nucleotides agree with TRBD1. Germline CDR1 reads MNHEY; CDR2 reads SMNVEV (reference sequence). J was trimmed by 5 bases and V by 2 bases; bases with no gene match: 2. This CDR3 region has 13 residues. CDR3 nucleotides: TGTGCCAGCAGTTTACAGACAGGGACTGAAGCTTTCTTT. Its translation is CASSLQTGTEAFF.

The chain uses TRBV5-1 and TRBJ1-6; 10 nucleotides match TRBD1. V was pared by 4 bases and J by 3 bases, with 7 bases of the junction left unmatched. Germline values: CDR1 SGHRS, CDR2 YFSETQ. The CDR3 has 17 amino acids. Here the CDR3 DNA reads TGCGCCAGCAGCCAGGCTCGGACAGGGGGCTATAATTCACCCCTCCACTTT. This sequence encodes CASSQARTGGYNSPLHF.

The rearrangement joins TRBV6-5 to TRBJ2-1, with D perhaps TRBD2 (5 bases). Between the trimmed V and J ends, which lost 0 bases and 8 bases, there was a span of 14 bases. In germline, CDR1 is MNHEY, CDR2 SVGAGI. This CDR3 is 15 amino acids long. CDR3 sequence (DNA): TGTGCCAGCAGTTACTCGAGCGGCCCGCTGGATGAGCAGTTCTTC. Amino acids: CASSYSSGPLDEQFF.

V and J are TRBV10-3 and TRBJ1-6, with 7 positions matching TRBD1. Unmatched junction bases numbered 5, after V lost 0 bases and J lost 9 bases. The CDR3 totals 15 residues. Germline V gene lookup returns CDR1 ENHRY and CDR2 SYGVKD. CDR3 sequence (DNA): TGTGCCATCAGTGAGTCAGGACAGGTTGGTTCACCCCTCCACTTT. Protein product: CAISESGQVGSPLHF.

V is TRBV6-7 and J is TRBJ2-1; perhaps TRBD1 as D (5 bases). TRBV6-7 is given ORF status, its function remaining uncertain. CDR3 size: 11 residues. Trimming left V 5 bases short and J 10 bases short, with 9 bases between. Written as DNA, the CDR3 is TGTGCCAGCAGTAATAAGGGGGAGCAGTTCTTC. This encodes CASSNKGEQFF.

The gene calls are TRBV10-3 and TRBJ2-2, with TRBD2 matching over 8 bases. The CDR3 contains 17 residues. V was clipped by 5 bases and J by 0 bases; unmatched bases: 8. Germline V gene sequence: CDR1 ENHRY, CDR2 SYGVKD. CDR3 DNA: TGTGCCATCAGTTCCGGGGGGGCGGGGTCGAACACCGGGGAGCTGTTTTTT. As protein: CAISSGGAGSNTGELFF.